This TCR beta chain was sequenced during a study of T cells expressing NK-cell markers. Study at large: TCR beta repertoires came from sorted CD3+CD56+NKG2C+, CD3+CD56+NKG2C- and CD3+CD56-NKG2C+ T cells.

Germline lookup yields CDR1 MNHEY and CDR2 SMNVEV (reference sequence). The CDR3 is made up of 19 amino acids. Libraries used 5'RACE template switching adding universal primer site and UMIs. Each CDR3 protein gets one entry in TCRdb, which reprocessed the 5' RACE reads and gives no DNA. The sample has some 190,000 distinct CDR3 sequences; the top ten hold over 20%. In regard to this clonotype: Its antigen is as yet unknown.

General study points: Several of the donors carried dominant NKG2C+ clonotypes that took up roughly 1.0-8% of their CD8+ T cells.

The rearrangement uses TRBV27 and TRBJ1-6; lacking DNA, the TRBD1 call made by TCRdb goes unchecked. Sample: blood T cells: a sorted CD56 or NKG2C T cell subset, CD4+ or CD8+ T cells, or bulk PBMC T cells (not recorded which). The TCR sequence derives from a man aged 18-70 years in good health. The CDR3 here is CASSSRDRGPGNYNSPLHF.